The rows below give T cell receptor beta chains drawn from one sample of a study of early T cells in non-severe SARS-CoV-2 infection. One entry per CDR3 protein results from TCRdb running MiXCR on the 5' RACE reads. The sample lists tens of thousands of distinct CDR3 sequences, around 5.7% seen once, with less than 6.5% in the top ten. Specimen: whole blood. The receptors stem from an adult who was a healthcare worker with PCR-confirmed SARS-CoV-2 infection or an uninfected control (not recorded which). The CDR3 runs from the conserved cysteine through the conserved F or W. A D gene is named only where the DNA matches it firmly. Size values are once, few and many counts, or a class for expanded clones, and some rows have none.

cdr3_nt cdr3_aa j_call d_call v_call clone_size
TGCAGTGCTAGATGGCTAGCGGGAGCCGCCTCCTACGAGCAGTACTTC CSARWLAGAASYEQYF TRBJ2-7 TRBD2 TRBV20-1 few
TGTGCCAGCAGCCTTATGATGGAACAGTTCTTC CASSLMMEQFF TRBJ2-1 - TRBV7-8 -
TGTGCCAGCAGGGTGGACCATAGCAATCAGCCCCAGCATTTT CASRVDHSNQPQHF TRBJ1-5 - TRBV2 medium-sized
TGTGCCAGCAGTTTGGGACTAGCGGGAGTGGGGCCAGATACGCAGTATTTT CASSLGLAGVGPDTQYF TRBJ2-3 TRBD2 TRBV12-3/TRBV12-4 many
TGCAGCGTTGCGCGGACAGGGGTGGGAGAGACCCAGTACTTC CSVARTGVGETQYF TRBJ2-5 TRBD1 TRBV29-1 many
TGTGCCAGCACGGGACAGACCCTGGAAGCTTTCTTT CASTGQTLEAFF TRBJ1-1 TRBD1 TRBV12-3/TRBV12-4 many
TGCAGTGCGGGAGCAGTCGGGAGGGAGACCCAGTACTTC CSAGAVGRETQYF TRBJ2-5 TRBD2 TRBV20-1 many
TGCAGCGTTGAAGATCACTTGAGGTACACTGAAGCTTTCTTT CSVEDHLRYTEAFF TRBJ1-1 - TRBV29-1 -
TGTGCCAGCAGCTTAGAGGGGCAGGTGATAACGGGGGCCAACGTCCTGACTTTC CASSLEGQVITGANVLTF TRBJ2-6 - TRBV11-2 medium-sized
TGCAGCGTCTATAAGGGCTATGAGCAGTTCTTC CSVYKGYEQFF TRBJ2-1 - TRBV29-1 -
TGCGCCAGCAGCTTGGGAGGTTTCGGAGCGGGAGAGAGTTACGAGCAGTACTTC CASSLGGFGAGESYEQYF TRBJ2-7 TRBD2 TRBV5-1 few
TGTGCCAGCTCACCTTCCTGGTTGACAGACAATGAGCAGTTCTTC CASSPSWLTDNEQFF TRBJ2-1 - TRBV18 many
TGCGCCAGCAGCGAAACTAGCGGCCAAAGATTCCGATACCACAATGAGCAGTTCTTC CASSETSGQRFRYHNEQFF TRBJ2-1 TRBD2 TRBV5-1 many
TGCGCCAGCAGCTTCCTTAGCGGGAGCACAGATACGCAGTATTTT CASSFLSGSTDTQYF TRBJ2-3 TRBD2 TRBV5-1 many
TGTGCCAGCAGCTTACTCATGAAGGCTAGGCATCTTAATTCACCCCTCCACTTT CASSLLMKARHLNSPLHF TRBJ1-6 - TRBV11-2 many
TGTGCCAGCCAGGGGGGGCCCACTGAAGCTTTCTTT CASQGGPTEAFF TRBJ1-1 TRBD1 TRBV12-3/TRBV12-4 -
TGTGCCAGTACCATAGGGCTTCAGCCCCAGCATTTT CASTIGLQPQHF TRBJ1-5 - TRBV19 many
TGCGCCAGCAGCCAAATCGCTAGCTTGATGAACAATGAGCAGTTCTTC CASSQIASLMNNEQFF TRBJ2-1 - TRBV4-1 -
TGTGCCAGCAGCTTAGCGGTTACGATGGGAGCGGGAGGCTATGAGCAGTTCTTC CASSLAVTMGAGGYEQFF TRBJ2-1 TRBD2 TRBV7-2 -
TGCAGTGCTAGACGCGAGGGGACCATATATTTT CSARREGTIYF TRBJ1-3 - TRBV20-1 many
TGTGCCAGCAGCGGGGGACTAGCGGGTGTAGATACGCAGTATTTT CASSGGLAGVDTQYF TRBJ2-3 TRBD2 TRBV7-2 -
TGTGCCAGCAGTTACTCGACGGCGAACCACAATGAGCAGTTCTTC CASSYSTANHNEQFF TRBJ2-1 - TRBV6-7 many
TGTGCCAGCAGTTTTAACTCTGGGGCCAACGTCCTGACTTTC CASSFNSGANVLTF TRBJ2-6 - TRBV28 many
TGTGCCAGCAGCGGACTAGCAGATACGCAGTATTTT CASSGLADTQYF TRBJ2-3 TRBD2 TRBV7-2 medium-sized
TGTGCCAGCAGCCTAACAACCCGCGGATCTTACAATGAGCAGTTCTTC CASSLTTRGSYNEQFF TRBJ2-1 - TRBV11-3 many
TGCGCCAGCAGCTTGATGGAGAACACAGATACGCAGTATTTT CASSLMENTDTQYF TRBJ2-3 - TRBV5-1 few
TGTGCCAGCAGCTTAGCGGGGGGAGGAAGCCCCTACAATGAGCAGTTCTTC CASSLAGGGSPYNEQFF TRBJ2-1 - TRBV7-6 -
TGTGCCAGCACCCCCGGGGGCGTAGAGACCCAGTACTTC CASTPGGVETQYF TRBJ2-5 - TRBV12-3/TRBV12-4 few
TGTGCCAGTAGTCCGGCCCAACTCCGGGGCTACACCTTC CASSPAQLRGYTF TRBJ1-2 - TRBV19 -
TGTGCCAGCAGCCTGACTAGCGGGAGGGCCGGTGAGCAGTTCTTC CASSLTSGRAGEQFF TRBJ2-1 TRBD2 TRBV12-3/TRBV12-4 -
TGCAGCGTTAATTCTGAGACCCAGTACTTC CSVNSETQYF TRBJ2-5 - TRBV29-1 many
TGCAGCGTTGAAGAGTCAAAGGGCCTAAGCTCCTACAATGAGCAGTTCTTC CSVEESKGLSSYNEQFF TRBJ2-1 - TRBV29-1 medium-sized
TGCAGTGCTAGGACCCCCTGGGGCAGTCGCTACGAGCAGTACTTC CSARTPWGSRYEQYF TRBJ2-7 - TRBV20-1 -
TGCGCCAGCAGCTTGGTTGCCCCCCCGGAGACCCAGTACTTC CASSLVAPPETQYF TRBJ2-5 - TRBV5-1 many
TGCAGTGCTAGTCGGCAGGGGAACTATGGCTACACCTTC CSASRQGNYGYTF TRBJ1-2 - TRBV20-1 -
TGTGCCAGCAGTAGGGGGACAGGGGGACAGCCCCAGCATTTT CASSRGTGGQPQHF TRBJ1-5 TRBD1 TRBV6-6 many
TGTGCCATCGGACTAGCAGATCACAATGAGCAGTTCTTC CAIGLADHNEQFF TRBJ2-1 TRBD2 TRBV10-3 -
TGCAGTGCTAGAGATGTTCTAGCGGGAGACTCCTACAATGAGCAGTTCTTC CSARDVLAGDSYNEQFF TRBJ2-1 TRBD2 TRBV20-1 many
TGTGCCAGCAGTCACGGACAGGTAGCAGATACGCAGTATTTT CASSHGQVADTQYF TRBJ2-3 TRBD1 TRBV6-2/TRBV6-3 many
TGTGCCAGCAGCTTAGGCACTAGCGTATTCTACGAGCAGTACTTC CASSLGTSVFYEQYF TRBJ2-7 TRBD2 TRBV7-6 many
TGTGCCAGCAGCTTAGCCGGGACCACCCAAGAGACCCAGTACTTC CASSLAGTTQETQYF TRBJ2-5 - TRBV11-2 few
TGTGCCAGCAGCTTAGTTCCCCCGAAGAACACCGGGGAGCTGTTTTTT CASSLVPPKNTGELFF TRBJ2-2 - TRBV7-2 many
TGTGCCAGCACTCGCCGGGACTTCCGGTACCAAGAGACCCAGTACTTC CASTRRDFRYQETQYF TRBJ2-5 - TRBV6-1 many
TGTGCCAGCAGCCAGAGGCCTAGCGGACGCACAGATACGCAGTATTTT CASSQRPSGRTDTQYF TRBJ2-3 TRBD2 TRBV7-2 many
TGTGCCAGCAGTTTAGCGTTCGGAGCCACTAATGAAAAACTGTTTTTT CASSLAFGATNEKLFF TRBJ1-4 - TRBV12-3/TRBV12-4 -
TGTGCCAGCAGCCCTGCCGGTCCCGTGGGAGGCTACACCTTC CASSPAGPVGGYTF TRBJ1-2 - TRBV6-5 many
TGTGCCAGCAGACCCCGACTAGCGGGGGGCACAGATACGCAGTATTTT CASRPRLAGGTDTQYF TRBJ2-3 TRBD2 TRBV7-9 many
TGTGCCAGCAGCACCACCGGGACTAAAACCTCGAGCGGAGTCTTC CASSTTGTKTSSGVF TRBJ2-7 TRBD2 TRBV7-2 many
TGTGCCAGCAGCGCCCGCGGCGGGTTGTCGGGAATGGCTGGAAACACCATATATTTT CASSARGGLSGMAGNTIYF TRBJ1-3 - TRBV6-5 medium-sized
TGCGCCAGCAGCCAAGATTCAGGGCCGAGCTCCTACAATGAGCAGTTCTTC CASSQDSGPSSYNEQFF TRBJ2-1 - TRBV4-3 many
TGCAGCGTTGTGGGGAATGAAGAGACCCAGTACTTC CSVVGNEETQYF TRBJ2-5 - TRBV29-1 many
TGTGCCAGCAGAACCGGGGTACAAGATACGCAGTATTTT CASRTGVQDTQYF TRBJ2-3 - TRBV7-9 few
TGTGCCAGCAGCCCCGGTGGGACTTCCTCCAGTAGGCAGTACTTC CASSPGGTSSSRQYF TRBJ2-7 - TRBV13 few